This section outlines one TCR beta chain sequence together with its context. The antigen is not known. The CDR3 spans 12 residues. The germline V gene has CDR1 SQVTM and CDR2 ANQGSEA. V lost 5 bases and J 5 bases, leaving 12 bases between the germline ends. The data stem from a study of Ad26.COV2.S vaccination and SARS-CoV-2 variants. Across the study: Doses of Ad26.COV2.S were injected into muscle once or twice, 56 days apart. Study-wide findings and caveats: TCR breadth and depth analyses may have underestimated total T cell responses.

Sample treatment: around 19 received Ad26.COV2.S at low or high dose, single or two shots; 5 received placebo; per-sample allocation not given. Each sample was drawn 63 days after the first injection (of vaccine or placebo). The sample came from a Boston adult aged 18-55 years. Generated by immunoSEQ multiplex PCR, the TCRdb table keeps only in-frame clones and is missing some. The table has under 550,000 clones, approximately 90% seen once. The sequence was collected from a person aged 18 to 59 who received the Ad26.COV2.S COVID-19 vaccine or a placebo. Sequencing used peripheral blood, obtained in a trial of Ad26.COV2.S vaccine versus placebo. This rearrangement joins TRBV29-1 to TRBJ1-2; D is unclear. CDR3 nucleotides: TGCAGCGTTCATAGGACGGAATATGGCTACACCTTC. Amino acids: CSVHRTEYGYTF.